Following are 21 T cell receptor beta chains from one sample sequenced in a study of cytomegalovirus exposure and HLA in healthy donors. PCR primers comprised 60 Vbeta and 13 Jbeta primers. Data came from immunoSEQ multiplex PCR; TCRdb stores just in-frame clones and leaves some out. Of roughly 100,000 clones in the sample, more than 70% were seen once. The sequenced material came from PBMCs. These receptors came from a man in his thirties or forties in good health and CMV-seronegative.

This clone appeared a single time. The chain links TRBV29-1 to TRBJ2-3; 7 nucleotides agree with TRBD1. Trimming took 5 bases from V and 4 from J; bases not matched to a gene: 9. Germline CDR1 and CDR2: SQVTM and ANQGSEA. The CDR3 loop spans 14 amino acids. The CDR3 DNA is TGCAGCGTTCAAGGACAGGTGGGAGCAGATACGCAGTATTTT. Translation gives CSVQGQVGADTQYF.

This chain's CDR3 is CASRPRGGPGNTIYF. The CDR3 region has the DNA TGTGCCAGTAGGCCGCGGGGCGGCCCTGGAAACACCATATATTTT. The rearrangement joins TRBV19 to TRBJ1-3; weak D call: TRBD1 (5 bases). This CDR3 is 15 amino acids long. The ends were cut back, 6 bases at V and 2 bases at J, with 14 bases in the middle. Looked up from germline, CDR1 is LNHDA and CDR2 is SQIVND (reference sequence).

The chain joins TRBV5-8 to TRBJ2-5; 7 bases line up with TRBD1. This CDR3 has 15 residues. After removal of 5 bases from V and 5 bases from J, the junction contained 12 bases not matched to a gene. Germline CDR1 SGHTS, CDR2 YDEGEE. Here the CDR3 DNA reads TGTGCCAGCAGTGTTGGACAGGTATCTTTGGAGACCCAGTACTTC. It yields the protein CASSVGQVSLETQYF.

The chain joins TRBV5-3 to TRBJ2-7; tentatively, D is TRBD2 (5 bases). TRBV5-3 counts as an open reading frame of uncertain function. V was shortened by 2 bases and J by 3 bases, with 9 bases between the two germline ends. This CDR3 is 13 amino acids long. The CDR3 spells CARSFDGDYEQYF. The CDR3 region has the DNA TGTGCCAGAAGCTTCGACGGGGACTACGAGCAGTACTTC.

Here the CDR3 DNA reads TGCGCCAGCAGCCAGGGGGGGCAGCCCCAGCATTTT. It codes for CASSQGGQPQHF. The chain combines TRBV4-1 with TRBJ1-5, with D perhaps matching TRBD1 (5 bases). The CDR3 totals 12 residues. V gave up 3 bases and J gave up 7 bases, with 7 bases separating them. Germline lookup yields CDR1 MGHRA and CDR2 YSYEKL.

The V call is TRBV7-9, the J call TRBJ1-2; TRBD1 matches at 7 bases. The J segment lost 1 base and the V segment lost 5 bases, leaving 7 bases of the junction unmatched. The CDR3 has 15 residues. Germline CDR1 SEHNR, CDR2 FQNEAQ (reference sequence). CDR3 sequence (DNA): TGTGCCAGCAGCCTAGGGACAGACAGTAACTATGGCTACACCTTC. Protein sequence: CASSLGTDSNYGYTF.

Comment on this clone: The sample carries other DNA sequences with the same CDR3. The chain uses TRBV9 and TRBJ2-7; 9 bases match TRBD1. CDR1 and CDR2 from the germline V gene are SGDLS and YYNGEE. J was trimmed by 2 bases and V by 4 bases; bases with no gene match: 4. The CDR3 is 14 residues long. CDR3 in amino acids: CASSLGTGTYEQYF. The CDR3 bases are TGTGCCAGCAGCCTGGGGACAGGGACCTACGAGCAGTACTTC.

Written as DNA, the CDR3 is TGTGCCAGCAGCGTAGAAGCGGGGACCGTATACGAGCAGTACTTC. Residues: CASSVEAGTVYEQYF. The J gene is TRBJ2-7, the V gene TRBV9; 7 nucleotides align to TRBD2. The V gene's germline CDR1 is SGDLS and CDR2 YYNGEE. The CDR3 is 15 amino acids. Trimming took 0 bases from V and 4 from J; bases not matched to a gene: 7.

This chain links TRBV12-5 with TRBJ2-7, with TRBD1 matching 10 bases. CDR3 length: 16 amino acids. The junction had 8 bases not matched to a gene; V was cut back by 6 bases and J by 0 bases. CDR1 is LGHNT, CDR2 FRNRAP, per germline. CDR3 residues: CASGPGTGEGSYEQYF. As DNA, the CDR3 is TGTGCTAGTGGCCCCGGGACAGGGGAGGGCTCCTACGAGCAGTACTTC.

V is TRBV5-1 and J is TRBJ2-5; 7 bases align to TRBD1. Per the germline V gene, CDR1 is SGHRS and CDR2 is YFSETQ. The CDR3 has 13 amino acids. J gave up 4 bases and V 3 bases, and 3 bases lay outside the gene matches. CDR3 protein: CASSWDSTETQYF. CDR3 in DNA: TGCGCCAGCAGCTGGGACAGTACAGAGACCCAGTACTTC.

The CDR3 reads CASSLVGGGGIYEQFF. The CDR3 nucleotides read TGTGCCAGCAGCTTGGTGGGCGGGGGAGGGATCTATGAGCAGTTCTTC. This rearrangement joins TRBV5-6 to TRBJ2-1; 7 bases align to TRBD2. With V trimmed by 0 bases and J by 8 bases, 11 bases remained unmatched. There are 16 residues in the CDR3. Germline lookup yields CDR1 SGHDT and CDR2 YYEEEE.

V gene TRBV27 combines with J gene TRBJ1-2, with TRBD1 matching 9 bases. CDR1 MNHEY and CDR2 SMNVEV come from the germline V gene (reference sequence). With V trimmed by 5 bases and J by 8 bases, 15 bases remained unmatched. The CDR3 is 16 amino acids. The DNA for the CDR3 is TGTGCCAGCAGTCCCCACCGGACAGGGGAGGTTGGGGGCTACACCTTC. It codes for CASSPHRTGEVGGYTF.

The table lists this clone with a few counts. This chain connects TRBV19 to TRBJ1-4; D possibly corresponds to TRBD1 (5 bases). This CDR3 comprises 13 residues. V lost 6 bases to trimming and J lost 0 bases, with 5 bases between them. The germline CDR1 and CDR2 sequences are LNHDA and SQIVND (reference sequence). The CDR3 loop reads CASRGATNEKLFF. As DNA, the CDR3 is TGTGCCAGTAGAGGGGCAACTAATGAAAAACTGTTTTTT. The full variable domain, with the rest looked up from reference TRBV19 and TRBJ1-4, is DGGITQSPKYLFRKEGQNVTLSCEQNLNHDAMYWYRQDPGQGLRLIYYSQIVNDFQKGDIAEGYSVSREKKESFPLTVTSAQKNPTAFYLCASRGATNEKLFFGSGTQLSVL.

The rearrangement uses TRBV4-1 and TRBJ2-1; 10 bases line up with TRBD2. Germline V gene sequence: CDR1 MGHRA, CDR2 YSYEKL. The CDR3 contains 17 residues. V shed 4 bases and J 7 bases; nucleotides not matched to a gene: 13. CDR3 sequence (DNA): TGCGCCAGCAGCCCGAGCGGGGGGGGGCTTTTGGGGAATGAGCAGTTCTTC. This gives the protein CASSPSGGGLLGNEQFF.

The chain recombines TRBV10-2 with TRBJ2-1, with a tentative D call TRBD2 (5 bases). Looked up from germline, CDR1 is WSHSY and CDR2 is SAAADI. The CDR3 spans 16 residues. The ends were cut back, 2 bases at V and 8 bases at J, with 19 bases in the middle. The CDR3 region has the DNA TGCGCCAGCAGTGAGATTCCGCGGGTGGGTGTCGATGAGCAGTTCTTC. This codes for CASSEIPRVGVDEQFF.

J is TRBJ2-3 and V is TRBV5-1; 10 bases map to TRBD2. V trimming: 3 bases; J trimming: 1 base; junction bases outside the gene matches: 8. The CDR3 has 17 residues. Germline CDR1 reads SGHRS; CDR2 reads YFSETQ. The CDR3 DNA sequence: TGCGCCAGCAGCTACTACCTAGCGGGAGAGGGCACAGATACGCAGTATTTT. Residues: CASSYYLAGEGTDTQYF.

This chain links TRBV4-2 with TRBJ1-5, with D perhaps TRBD1 (6 bases). CDR1 and CDR2 (germline): LGHNA, YNFKEQ. Deletions cut 1 base from V and 9 bases from J, with 7 bases between. The CDR3 sequence is 12 residues long. CDR3 region: CASSQGGLPQHF. CDR3 DNA: TGTGCCAGCAGCCAAGGGGGGCTGCCCCAGCATTTT.

The CDR3 DNA reads as TGTGCCAGCACCCGGACAGGCGCCGGCACCGGGGAGCTGTTTTTT. It specifies CASTRTGAGTGELFF. The V and J genes are TRBV11-3 and TRBJ2-2; 7 bases map to TRBD1. Germline V CDR1 and CDR2: SGHNT, YENEEA. This CDR3 has 15 residues. Unmatched junction bases numbered 9, after V lost 7 bases and J lost 4 bases.

The chain is built from TRBV5-4 and TRBJ2-5; possible D gene TRBD1, 6 bases. This CDR3 is built from 13 residues. The V end lost 3 bases, the J end lost 1 base, and 7 bases lay between the germline ends. The V gene's germline CDR1 is SGHNT and CDR2 YYREEE (reference sequence). The CDR3 DNA is TGTGCCAGCAGCTCCAGGGGCCAAGAGACCCAGTACTTC. Its translation is CASSSRGQETQYF.

This clone is labeled as medium-sized. V is TRBV9 and J is TRBJ1-1, with D possibly TRBD1 on 6 matching bases. Germline CDR1 and CDR2: SGDLS and YYNGEE. The V gene lost 3 bases and the J gene lost 1 base, with 13 bases spanning the gap. The CDR3 spans 15 residues. CDR3 nucleotide sequence: TGTGCCAGCAGCGGTCAGGGGCTGGGGAACACTGAAGCTTTCTTT. Translating gives CASSGQGLGNTEAFF.

Comment on this clone: The junction and the germline gene differ at one end; a read error may be behind it. This sequence joins TRBV7-9 and TRBJ1-2, with D uncertain. The CDR3 has 12 amino acids. Germline CDR1 reads SEHNR; CDR2 reads FQNEAQ (reference sequence). CDR3 sequence (DNA): TGTTCCAGCAGCTTCCGGGAAGGAGGCTACACCTTC. This codes for CSSSFREGGYTF. The entire variable domain, with the rest obtained from reference TRBV7-9 and TRBJ1-2, is as follows: DTGVSQNPRHKITKRGQNVTFRCDPISEHNRLYWYRQTLGQGPEFLTYFQNEAQLEKSRLLSDRFSAERPKGSFSTLEIQRTEQGDSAMYLCSSSFREGGYTFGSGTRLTVV.